One sample yielded the 20 T cell receptor beta chains listed below, sequenced in a study of control samples from healthy donors and cancer patients (dated by TCRdb to about 2020). To prepare the library, the immunoSEQ multiplex PCR assay was applied. TCRdb obtained this table from immuneACCESS and retained in-frame rearrangements with V and J assigned. These tables miss some clones; where compared with another copy, unresolved V genes account for less than half of the shortfall, and the remainder is unexplained. The sample table holds 90,000 to 100,000 clones, of which about four fifths were seen once. Over 9.5% of the sample is in the top ten clones. The sequencing sample was made of blood. The receptors were sampled from a woman in her twenties or thirties in good health.

This clone occurred once. J is TRBJ1-2 and V is TRBV29-1; no definite D call. This CDR3 has 13 residues. Germline V gene lookup returns CDR1 SQVTM and CDR2 ANQGSEA. V was shortened by 4 bases and J by 0 bases, with 9 bases between the two germline ends. This CDR3 is CSVATSSNYGYTF. The CDR3 coding sequence is TGCAGCGTTGCCACTTCTTCTAACTATGGCTACACCTTC.

CDR3 in DNA: TGCGCCAGCAGTGACCCATACGAGCAGTACTTC. Translating it yields CASSDPYEQYF. This rearrangement joins TRBV10-2 to TRBJ2-7; D remains unclear. From germline, CDR1 is WSHSY and CDR2 SAAADI. Trimming stripped 3 bases from V and 4 bases from J, with 4 bases between. The CDR3 consists of 11 residues.

This chain links TRBV7-2 with TRBJ1-2; no definite D call. CDR1 is SGHTA and CDR2 is FQGNSA in the germline V gene. V was cut by 5 bases and J by 7 bases, with 17 bases left in between. The CDR3 is 14 residues long. The DNA for the CDR3 is TGTGCCAGCAGCCAGACCCGAAGGGTCTCTGGCTACACCTTC. Amino acid sequence: CASSQTRRVSGYTF.

This chain joins TRBV6-2 or TRBV6-3 and TRBJ2-3, with D possibly TRBD1 on 5 matching bases. The V end lost 0 bases, the J end lost 3 bases, and 13 bases lay between the germline ends. Germline CDR1 is MNHEY and CDR2 is SVGEGT. The CDR3 consists of 16 residues. CDR3 nucleotides: TGTGCCAGCAGTTACTCTCTCCAGGGCGGAACAGATACGCAGTATTTT. Its translation is CASSYSLQGGTDTQYF.

The rearrangement uses TRBV5-4 and TRBJ1-1; D ambiguous. The CDR3 sequence is 14 residues long. Germline V lookup: CDR1 SGHNT, CDR2 YYREEE (reference sequence). Trimming stripped 0 bases from V and 3 bases from J, with 9 bases between. CDR3 region: CASSLGERDTEAFF. The DNA for the CDR3 is TGTGCCAGCAGCTTGGGAGAGAGGGACACTGAAGCTTTCTTT.

This chain joins TRBV3-1 (or the pseudogene TRBV3-2) and TRBJ2-5; D remains ambiguous. V lost 2 bases, J lost 2 bases, and 12 bases lay in between. Germline V gene lookup returns CDR1 LGHDT and CDR2 YNNKEL (reference sequence). This CDR3 has 15 amino acids. DNA of the CDR3: TGTGCCAGCAGCCAATCCCCTGGGCATCAAGAGACCCAGTACTTC. Protein product: CASSQSPGHQETQYF.

The V gene is TRBV7-2, the J gene TRBJ1-5; 8 bases fit TRBD1. With V trimmed by 5 bases and J by 7 bases, 13 bases remained unmatched. Germline-derived CDR1 and CDR2 are SGHTA and FQGNSA. The CDR3 loop spans 16 amino acids. CDR3 residues: CASSETGTGVGQPQHF. The CDR3, as DNA: TGTGCCAGCAGCGAAACCGGGACAGGTGTGGGCCAGCCCCAGCATTTT.

The rearrangement uses TRBV6-4 and TRBJ1-2; D remains ambiguous. V was pared by 6 bases and J by 2 bases, with 10 bases between. Germline V CDR1 and CDR2: MRHNA, SNTAGT. CDR3 length: 13 residues. As DNA, the CDR3 is TGTGCCAGCAGCCAGGACGGAAACTATGGCTACACCTTC. Encoded protein: CASSQDGNYGYTF.

This clone has a single count. The chain joins TRBV30 to TRBJ2-5, with D tentatively TRBD1 or TRBD2 (5 bases each). This CDR3 spans 13 amino acids. Germline V lookup: CDR1 GTSNPN, CDR2 SVGIG (reference sequence). With 7 bases removed from V and 2 bases from J, the gap between germline ends came to 14 bases. The CDR3 is CAYRGRRQETQYF. The DNA of the CDR3 is TGTGCCTACCGGGGACGGAGACAAGAGACCCAGTACTTC.

V is TRBV19 and J is TRBJ1-2, with 7 bases fitting TRBD1. J gave up 3 bases and V 3 bases, and 1 base lay outside the gene matches. The CDR3 spans 13 residues. The V gene's germline CDR1 is LNHDA and CDR2 SQIVND (reference sequence). CDR3 residues: CASSIGTDYGYTF. The CDR3 DNA sequence: TGTGCCAGTAGTATCGGGACAGACTATGGCTACACCTTC.

The CDR3 coding sequence is TGTGCCAGCAGTTCACAAAAAACAGGGGTAGCCAAAAACATTCAGTACTTC. Protein: CASSSQKTGVAKNIQYF. This sequence joins TRBV6-2 or TRBV6-3 and TRBJ2-4; 7 bases are a match to TRBD1. J lost 0 bases, V lost 4 bases, and 9 bases had no gene match. There are 17 residues in the CDR3. The germline V gene has CDR1 MNHEY and CDR2 SVGEGT.

Here the CDR3 DNA reads TGTGCCAGCAGCTTAGGCAGGACAGGGGCGACCTACTCTGGGGCCAACGTCCTGACTTTC. Translating it yields CASSLGRTGATYSGANVLTF. V is TRBV13 and J is TRBJ2-6; 9 bases map to TRBD1. Per the germline V gene, CDR1 is PRHDT and CDR2 is FYEKMQ (reference sequence). The CDR3 extends over 20 amino acids. Unmatched junction bases numbered 9, after V lost 0 bases and J lost 0 bases.

This chain links TRBV29-1 with TRBJ1-2; 7 bases agree with TRBD1. Germline-derived CDR1 and CDR2 are SQVTM and ANQGSEA. The V gene end was trimmed by 5 bases and the J gene end by 3 bases; junction bases not matched to a gene: 3. The CDR3 runs 12 residues. In DNA form, the CDR3 reads TGCAGCGTTATGACAGGGCACTATGGCTACACCTTC. It encodes CSVMTGHYGYTF.

The genes are TRBV19 and TRBJ1-2; possible D gene TRBD1, 6 bases. CDR1 is LNHDA, CDR2 SQIVND, per germline (reference sequence). This CDR3 has 14 amino acids. V lost 3 bases and J lost 5, with 13 bases in between. CDR3 sequence reads: CASSIYRTEYGYTF. The CDR3 nucleotides read TGTGCCAGTAGTATTTATAGGACAGAGTATGGCTACACCTTC.

This sequence joins TRBV6-5 and TRBJ2-5; the match to TRBD2 covers 8 bases. Trimming at V came to 0 bases and at J to 5 bases, leaving 8 bases not matched to a gene. The CDR3 runs 16 residues. Germline CDR1 is MNHEY and CDR2 is SVGAGI. CDR3 loop: CASSYSSGGGEETQYF. CDR3 nucleotide sequence: TGTGCCAGCAGTTACTCGTCCGGGGGGGGAGAGGAGACCCAGTACTTC.

The chain uses TRBV19 and TRBJ2-7, with D unresolved. The V end lost 6 bases, the J end lost 4 bases, and 19 bases lay between the germline ends. This CDR3 comprises 15 residues. Germline V gene lookup returns CDR1 LNHDA and CDR2 SQIVND (reference sequence). This CDR3 is CASRDPRTSTYEQYF. DNA of the CDR3: TGTGCCAGTAGGGACCCTAGGACCTCCACTTACGAGCAGTACTTC.

Only a few counts were recorded for this clone. V gene TRBV6-2 or TRBV6-3 combines with J gene TRBJ2-1, with D possibly called TRBD1 or TRBD2 (5 bases each). This CDR3 has 17 amino acids. Germline assignment: CDR1 MNHEY and CDR2 SVGEGT. The V end lost 2 bases, the J end lost 4 bases, and 18 bases lay between the germline ends. CDR3 bases: TGTGCCAGCAGTTACCGCCCGGGACGGATGATATACAATGAGCAGTTCTTC. It yields the protein CASSYRPGRMIYNEQFF.

The CDR3 region is CASSLVSGTGGASQYF. Here the CDR3 DNA reads TGTGCCAGCAGCCTAGTTTCGGGGACTGGGGGTGCGTCCCAGTACTTC. V usage is TRBV11-2 and J usage is TRBJ2-5; a possible D gene is TRBD2 (6 bases). V was trimmed by 5 bases and J by 9 bases, leaving 25 bases between them. The CDR3 length is 16 residues. Germline CDR1 reads SGHAT; CDR2 reads FQNNGV.

This clone was seen once. The V call is TRBV13, the J call TRBJ2-7, with D unresolved. Per germline, CDR1 PRHDT and CDR2 FYEKMQ (reference sequence). With 0 bases removed from V and 2 bases from J, the gap between germline ends came to 14 bases. The CDR3 is made up of 16 amino acids. CDR3 bases: TGTGCCAGCAGCTTAGGCCTGGCAGGCCCTGCCTACGAGCAGTACTTC. Translating gives CASSLGLAGPAYEQYF.

This clone has more than one count but fewer than ten. CDR3 nucleotide sequence: TGTGCCAGCAGGCCGGGACAGGGCCTGAACACTGAAGCTTTCTTT. Translated: CASRPGQGLNTEAFF. V and J are TRBV2 and TRBJ1-1; TRBD1 aligns across 9 bases. V was pared by 6 bases and J by 0 bases, with 5 bases of the junction left unmatched. In germline, CDR1 is SNHLY, CDR2 FYNNEI. This CDR3 is built from 15 residues.